The source of this T cell receptor (beta chain) is a study of T-cell memory formation after mild COVID-19. Constant-segment primers served in 5'RACE that generated TCR alpha and TCR beta cDNA libraries bearing sample barcodes and UMIs. A single record per CDR3 protein comes from TCRdb applying MiXCR to the 5' RACE reads. The table lists a few hundred thousand distinct CDR3 sequences, under 25% of them singletons. This clonotype was counted between two and nine times. Germline CDR1 DFQATT, CDR2 SNEGSKA (reference sequence). The CDR3 has 13 residues. The ends lost 5 bases at V and 4 bases at J; junction bases unmatched: 5.

The chain uses TRBV20-1 and TRBJ2-7; 10 bases map to TRBD1. This clonotype was obtained from a man aged 18 to 30 who had mild COVID-19 (a few samples of this study predate the infection). Cell type and time point are not known. Sequencing used PBMCs or a T cell subset sorted from them (not recorded which). CDR3 bases: TGCAGTGCTCCGGGACAGGGGATTTACGAGCAGTACTTC. It is translated as CSAPGQGIYEQYF.